At least ten counts were recorded for the clone carrying this T cell receptor beta chain. Its target is unknown. The data are from a study of regulatory T cells in long-lasting Graves disease. Time point meaning: newly diagnosed GD, antithyroid drugs for less than 3 months. The TCR library was prepared using RNA isolated from PBMCs. Germline V gene data show CDR1 as GTSNPN and CDR2 as SVGIG (reference sequence). Trimming at V came to 3 bases and at J to 3 bases, leaving 4 bases not matched to a gene. There are 14 residues in the CDR3. With iRepertoire HTBI primers and Arm-PCR of CDR3 regions, TCR beta libraries were built. TCRdb re-derived calls from the multiplex PCR reads in MiXCR, one entry per CDR3 protein. This repertoire shows about 470,000 distinct CDR3 sequences, 14% to 15% found once; its top ten account for around 17%. Whole-study findings and limits: The persistent group shared about 2,500 public clonotypes, more than the roughly 970 shared by new patients.

The sample was also linked to a second study, of T cells in Graves' hyperthyroidism and ophthalmopathy.

The chain links TRBV30 to TRBJ2-7; 11 bases fit TRBD1. Sequencing used peripheral blood mononuclear cells (PBMCs), obtained at new diagnosis, from a patient treated with antithyroid drugs. This receptor was identified in a woman aged 30 to 39 with Graves disease. CDR3 sequence: CAWRRTGGRYEQYF. The CDR3 DNA follows: TGTGCCTGGAGAAGGACAGGGGGCCGCTACGAGCAGTACTTC.